These T cell receptor beta chains were read from a single sample in a study of T cell responses to AZD1222 COVID-19 vaccine. Profiled with immunoSEQ multiplex PCR; TCRdb holds only in-frame clones, not every one. In the table there are more than 95,000 clones, about 85% of which are singletons. The input for sequencing was peripheral blood, taken on day 0 of AZD1222 vaccination. The receptors originated from an adult in good health. Each CDR3 is given with its conserved first and last residue. Each record gives: CDR3 protein, CDR3 DNA, J gene, clone size, D gene, V gene. D genes are given only for firm matches. Clone size is shown for a subset of rows, as once, few, many or a class of expanded clone.

CASSQDGGRPSNQPQHF	TGCGCCAGCAGCCAAGATGGGGGCAGGCCTAGCAATCAGCCCCAGCATTTT	TRBJ1-5	once	.	TRBV4-1
CATSDGRNEQFF	TGTGCCACCAGTGATGGACGGAATGAGCAGTTCTTC	TRBJ2-1	.	.	TRBV24-1
CASGSGADYEQYF	TGTGCCAGCGGATCGGGGGCCGACTACGAGCAGTACTTC	TRBJ2-7	.	.	TRBV13
CASSLRSRQANYEQYF	TGTGCCAGCAGCTTACGTTCTCGACAGGCAAACTACGAGCAGTACTTC	TRBJ2-7	.	.	TRBV11-2
CASSFVVVLNTGELFF	TGTGCCAGCAGCTTCGTCGTTGTATTGAACACCGGGGAGCTGTTTTTT	TRBJ2-2	once	.	TRBV7-8
CASSLDLAGVWDTEAFF	TGCGCCAGCAGCTTGGATTTAGCCGGGGTGTGGGACACTGAAGCTTTCTTT	TRBJ1-1	.	.	TRBV5-1
CASTFGLAGVISTGELFF	TGTGCCAGTACCTTCGGACTAGCGGGAGTGATATCCACCGGGGAGCTGTTTTTT	TRBJ2-2	.	TRBD2	TRBV19
CASSESYGYTF	TGTGCCAGCAGTGAATCGTATGGCTACACCTTC	TRBJ1-2	few	.	TRBV25-1
CASSLWTGGNYGYTF	TGTGCCAGTAGTCTCTGGACAGGGGGCAACTATGGCTACACCTTC	TRBJ1-2	.	TRBD1	TRBV19
CASSLQALSGNTIYF	TGCGCCAGCAGCCTACAGGCGCTCTCTGGAAACACCATATATTTT	TRBJ1-3	.	.	TRBV4-1
CASSLGPTGSTEAFF	TGTGCCAGCAGCTTGGGGCCGACAGGGTCCACTGAAGCTTTCTTT	TRBJ1-1	few	TRBD1	TRBV7-2
CASSPLSTDTQYF	TGCGCCAGCAGCCCCTTGAGCACAGATACGCAGTATTTT	TRBJ2-3	.	.	TRBV5-1
CASSLSGQGEQYF	TGTGCCAGCAGTTTATCCGGACAAGGAGAGCAGTACTTC	TRBJ2-7	.	.	TRBV27